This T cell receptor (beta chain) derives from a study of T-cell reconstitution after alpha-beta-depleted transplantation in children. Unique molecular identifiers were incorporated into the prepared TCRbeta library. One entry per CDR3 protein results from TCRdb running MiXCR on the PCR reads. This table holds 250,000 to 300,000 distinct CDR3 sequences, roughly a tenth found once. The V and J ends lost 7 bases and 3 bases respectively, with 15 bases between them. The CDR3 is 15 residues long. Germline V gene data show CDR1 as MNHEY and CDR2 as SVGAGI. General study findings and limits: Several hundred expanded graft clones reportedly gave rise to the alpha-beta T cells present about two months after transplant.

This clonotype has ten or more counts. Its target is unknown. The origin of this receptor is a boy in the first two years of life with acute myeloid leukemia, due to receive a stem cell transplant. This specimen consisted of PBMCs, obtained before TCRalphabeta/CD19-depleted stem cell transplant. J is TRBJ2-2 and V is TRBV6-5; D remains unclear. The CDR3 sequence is CASISRVADTGELFF. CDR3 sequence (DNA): TGTGCCAGCATTAGTAGGGTGGCTGACACCGGGGAGCTGTTTTTT.